This T cell receptor (beta chain) stems from a study of naive and memory T cell subsets. Two oligonucleotides, mixed equimolar, formed the beta constant-region primer covering TRBC1 and TRBC2. TCRdb re-called the UMI-ligation and nested PCR reads through MiXCR, storing one row per CDR3 protein. The data show approximately 85,000 distinct CDR3 sequences, with around 6.5% seen just once and about 1.6% held by the top ten. The ends were cut back, 6 bases at V and 7 bases at J, with 19 bases in the middle. The CDR3 loop spans 15 amino acids. The germline gives CDR1 MNHEY, CDR2 SVGEGT. The gene calls are TRBV6-2 or TRBV6-3 and TRBJ2-1, with TRBD1 as a possible D gene (6 bases). The source is a human donor in good health. Specimen: central memory CD4+ T cells from blood. CDR3 in amino acids: CASSTNRALSNEQFF. The CDR3 region has the DNA TGTGCCAGCAGCACAAACAGGGCGTTGTCGAATGAGCAGTTCTTC.